This T cell receptor beta chain was captured in a study of breast tumors, draining lymph nodes, adjacent tissues. This CDR3 is 15 amino acids long. The V and J ends lost 6 bases and 5 bases respectively, with 14 bases between them. From germline, CDR1 is SNHLY and CDR2 FYNNEI. Using its own MiXCR run on the multiplex PCR reads, TCRdb lists one record per CDR3 protein. The sample records some 21,000 distinct CDR3 sequences, about 38% being singletons. A word on this clonotype: Its target is not known.

General study points: That most tumor T cells come from lymph nodes remained unproven. Tumor repertoires ranked between lymph nodes and nontumor tissue in diversity, with V and J gene preferences.

The V gene is TRBV2, the J gene TRBJ1-6, with a weak D call TRBD1 (6 bases). The specimen was breast tumor tissue. The receptor was isolated from a female donor with breast cancer. Some clones in this sample may be carry-over from other donors' samples. The CDR3 DNA reads TGTGCCAGCAGCCCCCGCCGACAGGATAATTCACCCCTCCACTTT. Its translation: CASSPRRQDNSPLHF.